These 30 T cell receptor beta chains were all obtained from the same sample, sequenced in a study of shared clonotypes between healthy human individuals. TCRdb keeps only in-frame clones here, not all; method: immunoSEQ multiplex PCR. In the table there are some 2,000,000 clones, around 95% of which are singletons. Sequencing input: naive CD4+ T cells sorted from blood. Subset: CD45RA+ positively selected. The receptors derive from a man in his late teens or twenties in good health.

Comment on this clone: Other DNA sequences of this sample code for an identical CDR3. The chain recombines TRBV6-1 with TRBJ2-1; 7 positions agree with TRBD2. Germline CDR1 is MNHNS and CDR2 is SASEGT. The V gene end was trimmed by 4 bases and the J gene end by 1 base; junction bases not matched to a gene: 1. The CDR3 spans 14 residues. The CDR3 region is CASSAGGSYNEQFF. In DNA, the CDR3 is TGTGCCAGCAGTGCGGGGGGATCCTACAATGAGCAGTTCTTC.

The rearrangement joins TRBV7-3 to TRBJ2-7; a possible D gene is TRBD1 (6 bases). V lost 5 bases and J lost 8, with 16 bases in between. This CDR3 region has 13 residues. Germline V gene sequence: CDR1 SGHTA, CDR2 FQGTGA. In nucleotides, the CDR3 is TGTGCCAGCAGCCCACTACCCGGGACACAGCAGTACTTC. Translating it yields CASSPLPGTQQYF.

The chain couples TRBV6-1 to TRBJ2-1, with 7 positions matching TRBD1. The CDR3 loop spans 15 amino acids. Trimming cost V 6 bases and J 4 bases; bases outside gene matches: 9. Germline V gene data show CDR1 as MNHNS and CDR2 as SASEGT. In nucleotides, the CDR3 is TGTGCCAGCAGGCACCGGGACAGAAGATACAATGAGCAGTTCTTC. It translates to CASRHRDRRYNEQFF.

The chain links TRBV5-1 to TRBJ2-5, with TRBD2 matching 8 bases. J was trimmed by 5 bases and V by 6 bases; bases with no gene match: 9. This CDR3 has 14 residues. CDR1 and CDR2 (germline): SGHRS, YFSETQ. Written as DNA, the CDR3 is TGCGCCAGCACTCCGGGGGGGCCACGGGAGACCCAGTACTTC. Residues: CASTPGGPRETQYF. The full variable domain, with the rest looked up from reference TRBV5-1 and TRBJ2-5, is KAGVTQTPRYLIKTRGQQVTLSCSPISGHRSVSWYQQTPGQGLQFLFEYFSETQRNKGNFPGRFSGRQFSNSRSEMNVSTLELGDSALYLCASTPGGPRETQYFGPGTRLLVL.

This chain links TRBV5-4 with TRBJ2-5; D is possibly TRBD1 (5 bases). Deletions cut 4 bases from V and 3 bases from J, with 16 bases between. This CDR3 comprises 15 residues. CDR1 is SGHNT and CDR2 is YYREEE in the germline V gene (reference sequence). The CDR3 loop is CASSTKKQGKETQYF. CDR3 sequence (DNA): TGTGCCAGCAGCACAAAGAAGCAGGGTAAAGAGACCCAGTACTTC.

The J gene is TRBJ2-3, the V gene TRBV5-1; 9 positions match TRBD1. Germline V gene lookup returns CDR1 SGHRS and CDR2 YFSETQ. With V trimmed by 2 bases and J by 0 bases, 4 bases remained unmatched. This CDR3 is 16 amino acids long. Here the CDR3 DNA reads TGCGCCAGCAGCTTTCCAGGGACAGGGAGCACAGATACGCAGTATTTT. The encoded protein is CASSFPGTGSTDTQYF. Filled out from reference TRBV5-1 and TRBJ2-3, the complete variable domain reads KAGVTQTPRYLIKTRGQQVTLSCSPISGHRSVSWYQQTPGQGLQFLFEYFSETQRNKGNFPGRFSGRQFSNSRSEMNVSTLELGDSALYLCASSFPGTGSTDTQYFGPGTRLTVL.

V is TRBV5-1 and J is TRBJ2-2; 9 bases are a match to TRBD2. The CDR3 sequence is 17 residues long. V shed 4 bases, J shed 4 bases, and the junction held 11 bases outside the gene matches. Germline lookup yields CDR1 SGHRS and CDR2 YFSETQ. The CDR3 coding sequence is TGCGCCAGCAGCATATATAGCGGGGGACTGGTCACCGGGGAGCTGTTTTTT. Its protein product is CASSIYSGGLVTGELFF.

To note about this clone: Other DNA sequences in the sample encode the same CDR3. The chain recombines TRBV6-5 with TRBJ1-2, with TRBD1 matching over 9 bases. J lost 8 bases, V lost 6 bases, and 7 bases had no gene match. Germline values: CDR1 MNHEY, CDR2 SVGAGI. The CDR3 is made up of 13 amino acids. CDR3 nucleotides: TGTGCCAGCAGCCGGACAGGGGCGGGCGGCTACACCTTC. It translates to CASSRTGAGGYTF.

The CDR3 sequence is CATSSPRTITGLADEQYF. The DNA of the CDR3 is TGTGCCACCAGCAGCCCCCGAACCATTACCGGCCTCGCCGACGAGCAGTACTTC. This chain links TRBV15 with TRBJ2-7; D uncertain. Germline V gene lookup returns CDR1 LNHNV and CDR2 YYDKDF (reference sequence). Trimming shortened V by 3 bases and J by 5 bases, and 26 bases separated the two germline ends. The CDR3 has 18 amino acids. The whole variable domain, remainder taken from reference TRBV15 and TRBJ2-7, is DAMVIQNPRYQVTQFGKPVTLSCSQTLNHNVMYWYQQKSSQAPKLLFHYYDKDFNNEADTPDNFQSRRPNTSFCFLDIRSPGLGDTAMYLCATSSPRTITGLADEQYFGPGTRLTVT.

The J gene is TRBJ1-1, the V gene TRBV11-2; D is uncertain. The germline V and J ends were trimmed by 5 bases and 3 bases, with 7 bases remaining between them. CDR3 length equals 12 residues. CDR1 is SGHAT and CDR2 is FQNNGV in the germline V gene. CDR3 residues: CASSIFYTEAFF. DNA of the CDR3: TGTGCCAGCAGCATCTTTTACACTGAAGCTTTCTTT.

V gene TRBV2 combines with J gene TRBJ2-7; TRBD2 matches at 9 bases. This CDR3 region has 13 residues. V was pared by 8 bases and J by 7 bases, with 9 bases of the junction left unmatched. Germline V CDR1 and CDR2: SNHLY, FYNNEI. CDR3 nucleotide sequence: TGTGCCAGCGGACTAGCGAACCTCAGGGAGCAGTACTTC. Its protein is CASGLANLREQYF. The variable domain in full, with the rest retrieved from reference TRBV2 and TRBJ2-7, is EPEVTQTPSHQVTQMGQEVILRCVPISNHLYFYWYRQILGQKVEFLVSFYNNEISEKSEIFDDQFSVERPDGSNFTLKIRSTKLEDSAMYFCASGLANLREQYFGPGTRLTVT.

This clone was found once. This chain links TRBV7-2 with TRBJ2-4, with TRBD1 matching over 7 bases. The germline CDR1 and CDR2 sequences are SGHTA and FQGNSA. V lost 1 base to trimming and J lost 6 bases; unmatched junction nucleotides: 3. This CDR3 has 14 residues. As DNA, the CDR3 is TGTGCCAGCAGCTTAGTGGGACAGCTAAACATTCAGTACTTC. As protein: CASSLVGQLNIQYF.

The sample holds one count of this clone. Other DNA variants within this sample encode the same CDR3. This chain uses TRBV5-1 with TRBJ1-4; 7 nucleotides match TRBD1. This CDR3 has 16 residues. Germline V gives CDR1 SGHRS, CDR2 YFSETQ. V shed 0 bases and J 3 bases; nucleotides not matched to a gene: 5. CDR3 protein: CASSLEGDRANEKLFF. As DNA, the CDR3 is TGCGCCAGCAGCTTGGAGGGTGACAGGGCTAATGAAAAACTGTTTTTT.

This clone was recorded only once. CDR3 sequence (DNA): TGTGCCTGGGATAAGCCCGGGACACCAGGGGCCAACGTCCTGACTTTC. This sequence encodes CAWDKPGTPGANVLTF. V gene TRBV30 combines with J gene TRBJ2-6; D might be TRBD1 (6 bases). V shed 5 bases and J shed 4 bases, with 18 bases lying between them. CDR3 length: 16 residues. In germline, CDR1 is GTSNPN, CDR2 SVGIG (reference sequence).

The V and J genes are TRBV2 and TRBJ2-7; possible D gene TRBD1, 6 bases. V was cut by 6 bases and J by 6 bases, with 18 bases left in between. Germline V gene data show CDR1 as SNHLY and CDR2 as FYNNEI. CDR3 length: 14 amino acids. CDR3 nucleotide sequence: TGTGCCAGCAGGGACAGAGGGGCTTCGGTCGAGCAGTACTTC. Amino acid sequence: CASRDRGASVEQYF.

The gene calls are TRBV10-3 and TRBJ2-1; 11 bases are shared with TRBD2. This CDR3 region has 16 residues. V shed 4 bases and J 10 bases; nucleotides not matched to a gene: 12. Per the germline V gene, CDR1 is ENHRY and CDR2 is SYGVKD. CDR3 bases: TGTGCCATCAGTGGGGCGACTAGCGGGATGGTCGGCGAGCAGTTCTTC. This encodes CAISGATSGMVGEQFF.

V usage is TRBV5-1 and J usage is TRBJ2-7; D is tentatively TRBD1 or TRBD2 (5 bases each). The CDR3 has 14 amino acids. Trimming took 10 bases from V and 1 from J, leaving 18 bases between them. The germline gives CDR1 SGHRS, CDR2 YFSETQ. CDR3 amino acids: CAGVGDQISYEQYF. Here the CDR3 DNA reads TGCGCCGGCGTAGGGGACCAAATATCCTACGAGCAGTACTTC.

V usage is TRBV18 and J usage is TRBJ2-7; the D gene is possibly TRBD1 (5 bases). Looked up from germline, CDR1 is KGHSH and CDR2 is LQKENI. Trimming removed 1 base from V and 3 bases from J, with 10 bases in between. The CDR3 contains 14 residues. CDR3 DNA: TGTGCCAGCTCACCACTCTCGACAGACTACGAGCAGTACTTC. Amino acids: CASSPLSTDYEQYF.

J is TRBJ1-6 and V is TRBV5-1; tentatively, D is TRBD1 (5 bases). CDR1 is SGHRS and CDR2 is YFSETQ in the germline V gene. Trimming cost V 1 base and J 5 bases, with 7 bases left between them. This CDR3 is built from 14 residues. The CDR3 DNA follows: TGCGCCAGCAGCTTGAAACAGGATAATTCACCCCTCCACTTT. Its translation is CASSLKQDNSPLHF.

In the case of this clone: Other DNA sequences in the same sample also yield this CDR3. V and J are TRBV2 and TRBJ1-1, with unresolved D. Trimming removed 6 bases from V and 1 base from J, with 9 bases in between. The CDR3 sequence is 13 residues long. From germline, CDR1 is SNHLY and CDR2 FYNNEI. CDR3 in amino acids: CASREDGNTEAFF. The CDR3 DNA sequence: TGTGCCAGCAGGGAGGACGGGAACACTGAAGCTTTCTTT.

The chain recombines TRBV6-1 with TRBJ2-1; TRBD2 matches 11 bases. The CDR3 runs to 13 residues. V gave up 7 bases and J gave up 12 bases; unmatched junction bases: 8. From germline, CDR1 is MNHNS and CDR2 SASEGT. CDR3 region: CASMISGGARQFF. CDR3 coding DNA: TGTGCCAGCATGATTAGCGGGGGGGCCCGGCAGTTCTTC.

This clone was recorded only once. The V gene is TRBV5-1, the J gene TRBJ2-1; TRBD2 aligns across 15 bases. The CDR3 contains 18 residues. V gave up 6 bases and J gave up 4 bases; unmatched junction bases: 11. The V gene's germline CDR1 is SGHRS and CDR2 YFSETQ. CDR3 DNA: TGCGCCAGCAACGGACTAGCGGGAGGGCGGGGGAGTTACAATGAGCAGTTCTTC. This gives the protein CASNGLAGGRGSYNEQFF.

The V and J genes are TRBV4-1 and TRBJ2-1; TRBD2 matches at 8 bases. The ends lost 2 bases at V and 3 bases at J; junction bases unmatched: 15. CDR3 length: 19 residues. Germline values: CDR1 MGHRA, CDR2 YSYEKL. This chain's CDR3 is CASSQKSGYETSDYNEQFF. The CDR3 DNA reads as TGCGCCAGCAGCCAAAAATCTGGATATGAGACTAGCGACTACAATGAGCAGTTCTTC.

In nucleotides, the CDR3 is TGTGCCAGTAGTATGAGGTTGGAGAATGGCTACACCTTC. Translation: CASSMRLENGYTF. The V and J genes are TRBV19 and TRBJ1-2; unclear D gene. Germline V lookup: CDR1 LNHDA, CDR2 SQIVND (reference sequence). V was pared by 3 bases and J by 6 bases, with 11 bases between. There are 13 residues in the CDR3.

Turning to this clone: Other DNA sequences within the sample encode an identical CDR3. CDR3 coding DNA: TGCGCCAGCAGTGAGTCGGGCAGCCTCCGCGAGCAGTACTTC. As protein: CASSESGSLREQYF. V gene TRBV10-1 combines with J gene TRBJ2-7; D is uncertain. There are 14 residues in the CDR3. The V end lost 0 bases, the J end lost 6 bases, and 12 bases lay between the germline ends. Germline assignment: CDR1 WNHNN and CDR2 SYGVQD (reference sequence).

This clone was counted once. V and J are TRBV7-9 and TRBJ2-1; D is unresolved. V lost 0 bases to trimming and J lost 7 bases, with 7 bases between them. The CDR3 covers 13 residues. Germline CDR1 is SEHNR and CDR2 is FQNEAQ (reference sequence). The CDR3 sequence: CASSLAMINEQFF. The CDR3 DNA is TGTGCCAGCAGCTTAGCCATGATTAATGAGCAGTTCTTC.

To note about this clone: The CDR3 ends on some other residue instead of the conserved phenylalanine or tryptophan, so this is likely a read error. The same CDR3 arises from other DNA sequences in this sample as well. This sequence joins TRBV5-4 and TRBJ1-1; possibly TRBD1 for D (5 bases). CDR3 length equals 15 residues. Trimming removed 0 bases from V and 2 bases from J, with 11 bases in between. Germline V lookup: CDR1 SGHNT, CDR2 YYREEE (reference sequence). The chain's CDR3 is CASSLAGTANTEAFL. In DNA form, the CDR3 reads TGTGCCAGCAGCTTGGCCGGGACGGCTAACACTGAAGCTTTCCTT.

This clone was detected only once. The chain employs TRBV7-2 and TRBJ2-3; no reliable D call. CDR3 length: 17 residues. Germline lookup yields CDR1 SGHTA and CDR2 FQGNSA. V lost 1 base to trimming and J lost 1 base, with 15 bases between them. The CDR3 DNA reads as TGTGCCAGCAGCTTAGTTAGTCCCCCTTTGGGCACAGATACGCAGTATTTT. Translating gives CASSLVSPPLGTDTQYF.

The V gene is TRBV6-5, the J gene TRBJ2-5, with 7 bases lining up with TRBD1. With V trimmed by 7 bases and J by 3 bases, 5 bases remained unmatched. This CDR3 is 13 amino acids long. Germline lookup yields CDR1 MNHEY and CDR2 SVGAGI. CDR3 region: CASKPGTEETQYF. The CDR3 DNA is TGTGCCAGCAAACCCGGGACAGAAGAGACCCAGTACTTC.

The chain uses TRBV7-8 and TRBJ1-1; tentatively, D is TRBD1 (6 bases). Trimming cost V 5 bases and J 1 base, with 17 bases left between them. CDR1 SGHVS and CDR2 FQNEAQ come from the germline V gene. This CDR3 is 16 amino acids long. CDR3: CASSPTPDRRNTEAFF. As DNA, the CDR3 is TGTGCCAGCAGCCCGACACCAGACAGGAGGAACACTGAAGCTTTCTTT.